The 3 T cell receptor beta chains below come from one sample, sequenced in a study of blood T cell repertoires in COVID-19. Using immunoSEQ multiplex PCR, the repertoire was profiled, and TCRdb retains in-frame clones only, with some absent. This sample has around 190,000 clones, with approximately 86% found just once. Material: PBMCs or T cells enriched from blood (not recorded which). All receptors derive from a young man with acute COVID-19.

The rearrangement joins TRBV5-1 to TRBJ1-1; unclear D gene. The CDR3 spans 16 residues. The V gene lost 0 bases and the J gene lost 5 bases, with 17 bases spanning the gap. Germline V gene sequence: CDR1 SGHRS, CDR2 YFSETQ. CDR3 nucleotide sequence: TGCGCCAGCAGCTTGGTTGAATCGGCAGGAAGGACTGAAGCTTTCTTT. Its translation is CASSLVESAGRTEAFF. The variable domain in full, completed from reference TRBV5-1 and TRBJ1-1, reads KAGVTQTPRYLIKTRGQQVTLSCSPISGHRSVSWYQQTPGQGLQFLFEYFSETQRNKGNFPGRFSGRQFSNSRSEMNVSTLELGDSALYLCASSLVESAGRTEAFFGQGTRLTVV.

The rearrangement links TRBV19 to TRBJ2-5, with D possibly TRBD1 on 6 matching bases. The length of the CDR3 is 15 residues. Trimming stripped 4 bases from V and 2 bases from J, with 14 bases between. Germline values: CDR1 LNHDA, CDR2 SQIVND (reference sequence). In DNA form, the CDR3 reads TGTGCCAGTAGTACCCTCGGGGACAAACAAGAGACCCAGTACTTC. Amino acids: CASSTLGDKQETQYF. The full variable domain, in which reference TRBV19 and TRBJ2-5 provide the parts outside the CDR3, is DGGITQSPKYLFRKEGQNVTLSCEQNLNHDAMYWYRQDPGQGLRLIYYSQIVNDFQKGDIAEGYSVSREKKESFPLTVTSAQKNPTAFYLCASSTLGDKQETQYFGPGTRLLVL.

This chain connects TRBV27 to TRBJ2-1; 10 positions agree with TRBD2. The J segment lost 5 bases and the V segment lost 1 base, leaving 2 bases of the junction unmatched. This CDR3 has 15 amino acids. In germline, CDR1 is MNHEY, CDR2 SMNVEV (reference sequence). CDR3 region: CASSLLGLAHNEQFF. The CDR3 DNA follows: TGTGCCAGCAGTTTATTGGGACTAGCGCACAATGAGCAGTTCTTC.